This TCR beta chain emerged from a study of OX40 agonist ivuxolimab in advanced cancers. Study background: It was ivuxolimab, an agonistic anti-OX40 (CD134) antibody, that patients were treated with. The dose of intravenous ivuxolimab that patients received every 2 weeks ranged from 0.01 to 10 mg/kg. A history of anti-PD-1, anti-PD-L1 or anti-CTLA-4 therapy was acceptable, and approximately 41% had some. Study-wide results and limits: At doses 0.1 to 3.0 mg/kg, CD4+ and CD8+ clones expanded.

Concerning this clone itself: What it binds is not known.

Sequencing used immunoSEQ multiplex PCR; TCRdb keeps in-frame clones, though not all of them. The sample comprises about 92,000 clones, 70% to 85% of which are singletons, and under 6.5% rests with the top ten. The CDR3 loop spans 14 amino acids. CDR1 is MNHEY and CDR2 is SVGAGI in the germline V gene. V lost 2 bases, J lost 2 bases, and 9 bases lay in between. The chain has TRBV6-5 and TRBJ1-1, with D unclear. This material consisted of CD4+ or CD8+ T cells sorted from blood, taken in a trial of the OX40 agonist ivuxolimab. The receptor's source is an adult with an advanced solid tumor such as melanoma, head and neck, liver or kidney cancer. This CDR3 is CASSYRGVNTEAFF. Written as DNA, the CDR3 is TGTGCCAGCAGTTACCGTGGGGTTAACACTGAAGCTTTCTTT.